This TCR beta chain was captured by sequencing in a study of cytomegalovirus exposure and HLA in healthy donors (dated by TCRdb to between 2016 and 2019). Broadly, across the study: According to an earlier analysis of around 600 of the donors, about 179 million T cells yielded 117 million unique TCR beta sequences and 276 Gb of sequence data. The genetic ancestry cluster associated with self-reported Caucasian donors included roughly 84% of the 350 to 500 genotyped donors. Because of strong linkage in the cohort, five DR-DQ haplotypes were treated as single units for association and clustering. An earlier analysis of more than 450 of the donors used high-throughput TCR beta sequencing to judge whether each TCR beta V gene segment behaved as functional or pseudogenic. Rather than drawing on any new phenotypic data, the later analysis identified candidate immune exposures from TCR beta sequences and the way those sequences occurred across donors. Donor age, sex, ethnicity and CMV serostatus were compiled together with the repertoire data. In a later analysis, previously published TCR beta repertoires from 550 to 750 donors were re-analyzed and high-resolution HLA genotyping was added so that TCR occurrence patterns could be studied. Every repertoire in the discovery cohort had been generated on one and the same sequencing platform. The aim of the study was to test whether cataloging public T cell receptors could identify signatures of past pathogen exposure. The number of donors typed differed by locus, with about 629-640 for A, B, C, DRB1 and DQB1, 522 for DQA1, 600 to 610 for DPA1, and some 450 for DPB1. In addition to the first cohort of around 670 subjects, a separate validation cohort of approximately 110 different subjects was used. On average, around 240,000 unique TCR beta nucleotide sequences were sequenced per donor among fewer than 500 genotyped donors of the cohort, with 15% to 20% of those sequences being non-productive. To predict cytomegalovirus infection status, the study brought together high-throughput TCR immunosequencing, statistical association of individual TCRs with disease status, and machine learning. Genome-wide SNP genotypes for about 60% of the roughly 700 donors were used in a later genetic analysis, which treated that subset as a discovery cohort. HLA typing covered class I and class II loci at four-digit resolution. Using immunosequencing, the study profiled T cell repertoires from 666 subjects and related those repertoires to cytomegalovirus serostatus. An early release covering roughly 640 HLA-typed donors comprised about 300 gigabases of sequencing data and 65 million to 100 million unique TCR sequences.

The cohort comprised 710 or so healthy bone marrow donors. At the time of sampling, every cohort member was nominally healthy, though immune exposures that went unrecorded were likely present. The donor tested CMV seronegative and was one of the 352 seronegative cohort members. A peripheral blood sample was provided by each donor, and peripheral blood mononuclear cells were used for TCR beta sequencing. The Qiagen DNeasy Blood Extraction Kit was used to extract genomic DNA from the blood cell samples. The library came from the immunoSEQ multiplex PCR assay. A mixture of 60 forward primers for TCR Vbeta segments and 13 reverse primers for TCR Jbeta segments was used in the multiplex PCR. Amplification of the CDR3 region of rearranged TCR beta genes was performed with a multiplex PCR assay on genomic DNA. The amplified TCR beta libraries were sequenced on the Illumina HiSeq System as 87-base-pair reads. Under the source paper's analysis protocol: In a later analysis, some 80 million unique TCR beta chains were counted across the roughly 610 repertoires, and around 10 million of these chains were shared by at least two donors. Raw reads were error-corrected and collapsed into unique sequences with a nearest-neighbor algorithm that merged closely related sequences to remove PCR and sequencing errors. CDR3 sequences were aligned to IMGT reference sequences to assign V, D and J gene segments. For a sequence to be retained, at least a six-nucleotide match to both a V gene segment and a J gene segment was required. A rearrangement was called productive if the CDR3 had no stop codons and remained in frame with V and J, and every other rearrangement was called non-productive. CDR3 was defined according to IMGT convention as the region running from the second conserved V-encoded cysteine to the conserved J-encoded phenylalanine. The earlier analysis of about 570 of the donors excluded any sequence lacking an unambiguous match to a single V gene segment. An earlier analysis of some 610 of the donors called V segments functional above 56.7% productive rearrangements and segregating when the between-donor standard deviation exceeded 5%. A statistical classification framework was built for diagnosing cytomegalovirus status from the catalog of TCR beta chain sequences. A later analysis assigned V and J genes by comparing TCR nucleotide sequences with IMGT/GENE-DB human TR gene sequences. Using the TCRdist pipeline, a later analysis assigned CDR3 sequences along with most-parsimonious VDJ recombination scenarios. A later analysis defined each TCR beta chain by its CDR3 amino acid sequence plus V-gene family, and excluded reads lacking a unique V-gene family. As a way to deal with suspected cross-contamination and a sequencing artifact, a later analysis dropped roughly 620 nucleotide sequences that were highly shared and had low generation probability. In a later analysis, a clonal expansion index for each public chain was calculated from normalized within-repertoire ranks of inferred template counts. In a later analysis, generation probabilities were computed with a VDJ recombination model fitted to out-of-frame rearrangements, and the resulting probabilities were checked against IGoR. In a later analysis, TCR-TCR, TCR-HLA and TCR-CMV co-occurrence was scored with hypergeometric tests, and a repertoire-size bias correction was applied to TCR pairs. A later analysis estimated false discovery rates by permuting HLA or CMV assignments 20 times. In a later analysis, co-occurring TCRs were grouped using DBSCAN, with TCRdist sequence similarity added in when clustering inside HLA-allele-positive subsets. Co-occurrence clustering excluded repertoires with fewer than 30,000 or more than 120,000 public chains, plus five with anomalous nucleotide sharing. TCRdb took over this immuneACCESS table, retaining in-frame rearrangements with V and J assigned. Such tables are incomplete; in checked studies, under half of the missing clones stem from an unresolved V gene, and the remainder is unexplained. That table is the source of V, J and clone size, and D and trimming were worked out from the DNA. The table for this sample lists over 70,000 clones; less than 80% of them were counted only once. The top ten hold 2.1% of the sample.

To note about this clone: Its antigen target is currently unknown. The input lacks base qualities; no much larger clone sits a single base away.

Study-level results and caveats: In both the original and validation cohorts, the classifier was reported to diagnose cytomegalovirus status with high specificity and sensitivity. Because some donors lacked HLA typing at each locus, the association tests relied only on the typed subset. While some public TCRs were present in many individuals, most TCR sequences turned up only very rarely across donors. An earlier analysis of several hundred of the donors showed that most TCR beta V segments appeared in productive rearrangements either about 87% or about 30% of the time, which broadly matched IMGT annotations. Because counts were too low, roughly 16 rarely observed V segments, including chromosome 9 orphons, were left out of the earlier analysis of approximately 580 of the donors. The cohort was sequenced for TCR beta chains only, and without alpha or paired-chain data the features that could be detected were limited. In a later analysis, TCR association rates were found to vary across HLA loci, with the most associated TCRs seen for DRB1 alleles and the fewest for HLA-C alleles. In a later analysis, most CMV-associated TCR beta chains were found to appear HLA-restricted, with HLA associations seemingly driven largely by CMV exposure. For the cohort, immune exposure information was limited to CMV serostatus. The authors suggested that the approach could potentially be generalized to other disease states and immunological phenotypes. Assigning TCR associations to individual alleles was difficult when HLA alleles, especially DR and DQ, strongly co-occurred. Some IMGT-functional V segments, including TRBV6-2 and TRBV6-3, could not be told apart with the 87-base-pair reads, so those segments were excluded. Specific HLA alleles were associated with around 18,000 TCR beta sequences at a false discovery rate of 0.05 in a later analysis. Three of the identified cytomegalovirus-associated TCR beta chains were confirmed in vitro to be specific for cytomegalovirus antigens. Compared with equally common non-associated chains, HLA-associated TCR beta chains in a later analysis were more clonally expanded and had lower generation probabilities. V-gene and J-gene trimming of TCR beta chains was associated with a missense DCLRE1C variant in a later genetic analysis, and the association was replicated in an independent cohort. Presence/absence analyses assumed roughly uniform sequencing depth across donors, an assumption that may not hold. A further reported finding was that TCR beta sequences accurately predicted the HLA-A and HLA-B alleles for most subjects in the first cohort. A cluster of highly shared sequence variants was judged likely to represent a technical artifact of the sequencing pipeline. A later genetic analysis reported fewer N-insertions in productive TCRs among donors in an Asian-associated ancestry cluster than the roughly 640-donor mean. A total of roughly 160 TCR beta chains were listed by the study as associated with cytomegalovirus. Correlated functional status among segregating V segments might be attributable to linkage disequilibrium, but an unknown experimental factor could not be ruled out. According to a later analysis, parvovirus B19, influenza, CMV and Epstein-Barr virus appeared linked to several top co-occurrence clusters.

From its cysteine to its phenylalanine, the CDR3 spans 17 amino acids. This entry keeps only the CDR3 DNA: 51 bases, framed from base 1. The germline V gene (reference sequence) supplies CDR1 LNHDA and CDR2 SQIVND. Unmatched junction bases come to 3, with V trimmed by 1 base and J by 2 bases. The source material was PBMCs. This receptor was identified in a man between 25 and 39 years old in good health and CMV-seronegative. This sequence uses TRBV19 and TRBJ2-1, and TRBD2 matches 12 of the central bases. The DNA reads TGTGCCAGTAGTATAGTGACTAGCGGGAGCCCCTACAATGAGCAGTTCTTC. The resulting protein is CASSIVTSGSPYNEQFF.